Shown below are 6 T cell receptor beta chains from a single sample sequenced in a study of blood T cell repertoires in COVID-19. Clones were sequenced by immunoSEQ multiplex PCR, and TCRdb holds only the in-frame ones, with some missing. The sample includes some 390,000 clones, approximately 90% of them seen just once. The sample taken for sequencing was PBMCs or T cells enriched from blood (not recorded which). The receptors stem from a young man who had recovered from COVID-19.

The gene calls are TRBV5-1 and TRBJ1-1; 10 nucleotides align to TRBD1. V dropped 2 bases and J dropped 0; count of bases not matched to a gene: 10. CDR3 length equals 18 residues. Germline V gives CDR1 SGHRS, CDR2 YFSETQ. The CDR3 loop reads CASSLARQGAELNTEAFF. The CDR3 bases are TGCGCCAGCAGCTTAGCCAGACAGGGGGCGGAATTGAACACTGAAGCTTTCTTT.

V and J are TRBV28 and TRBJ2-4; TRBD2 matches at 11 bases. The V gene's germline CDR1 is MDHEN and CDR2 SYDVKM. The CDR3 runs to 16 residues. The ends lost 5 bases at V and 1 base at J; junction bases unmatched: 4. The CDR3 DNA reads TGTGCCAGCAGTGTACTAGCGGGAGTTGCCAAAAACATTCAGTACTTC. Translating gives CASSVLAGVAKNIQYF. The variable domain in full, with the rest retrieved from reference TRBV28 and TRBJ2-4, is DVKVTQSSRYLVKRTGEKVFLECVQDMDHENMFWYRQDPGLGLRLIYFSYDVKMKEKGDIPEGYSVSREKKERFSLILESASTNQTSMYLCASSVLAGVAKNIQYFGAGTRLSVL.

The V and J genes are TRBV9 and TRBJ2-3; D is unresolved. Germline loops: CDR1 SGDLS, CDR2 YYNGEE. CDR3 length: 14 amino acids. V lost 0 bases and J 7 bases, leaving 12 bases between the germline ends. CDR3 sequence reads: CASSVAPNDYTQYF. The CDR3 region has the DNA TGTGCCAGCAGCGTAGCCCCCAACGACTATACGCAGTATTTT.

The chain couples TRBV19 to TRBJ2-3, with D possibly TRBD2 on 6 matching bases. In germline, CDR1 is LNHDA, CDR2 SQIVND (reference sequence). CDR3 length: 14 amino acids. V gave up 6 bases and J gave up 5 bases, with 15 bases separating them. The CDR3 reads CASSWQGGGDTQYF. Written as DNA, the CDR3 is TGTGCCAGTAGCTGGCAGGGAGGTGGAGATACGCAGTATTTT.

This sequence joins TRBV6-5 and TRBJ2-7; 7 bases map to TRBD2. With 3 bases clipped from V and 6 bases from J, the junction kept 8 bases outside the gene matches. The CDR3 is 14 residues long. The germline V gene has CDR1 MNHEY and CDR2 SVGAGI. The CDR3 loop is CASSYSGGLAEQYF. The CDR3 coding sequence is TGTGCCAGCAGTTATTCGGGGGGACTGGCCGAGCAGTACTTC.

The rearrangement uses TRBV27 and TRBJ1-4; no firm D call. The length of the CDR3 is 13 residues. In germline, CDR1 is MNHEY, CDR2 SMNVEV (reference sequence). V was shortened by 1 base and J by 4 bases, with 4 bases between the two germline ends. The CDR3 DNA is TGTGCCAGCAGTTTATTCCTTAATGAAAAACTGTTTTTT. This sequence encodes CASSLFLNEKLFF. Combining the CDR3 with reference TRBV27 and TRBJ1-4 gives the whole variable domain EAQVTQNPRYLITVTGKKLTVTCSQNMNHEYMSWYRQDPGLGLRQIYYSMNVEVTDKGDVPEGYKVSRKEKRNFPLILESPSPNQTSLYFCASSLFLNEKLFFGSGTQLSVL.